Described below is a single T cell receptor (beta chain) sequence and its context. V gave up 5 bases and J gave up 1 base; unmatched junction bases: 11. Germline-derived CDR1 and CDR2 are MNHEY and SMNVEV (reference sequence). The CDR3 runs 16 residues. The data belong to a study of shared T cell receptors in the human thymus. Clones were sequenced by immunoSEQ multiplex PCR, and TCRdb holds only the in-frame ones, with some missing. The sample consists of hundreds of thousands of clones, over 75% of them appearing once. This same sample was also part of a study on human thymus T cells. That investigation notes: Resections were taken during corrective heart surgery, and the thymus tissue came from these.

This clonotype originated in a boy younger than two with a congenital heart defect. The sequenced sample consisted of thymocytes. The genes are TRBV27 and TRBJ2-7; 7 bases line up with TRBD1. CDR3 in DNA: TGTGCCAGCAGTCCAAGGGGGCCTAATAGATCCTACGAGCAGTACTTC. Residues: CASSPRGPNRSYEQYF.